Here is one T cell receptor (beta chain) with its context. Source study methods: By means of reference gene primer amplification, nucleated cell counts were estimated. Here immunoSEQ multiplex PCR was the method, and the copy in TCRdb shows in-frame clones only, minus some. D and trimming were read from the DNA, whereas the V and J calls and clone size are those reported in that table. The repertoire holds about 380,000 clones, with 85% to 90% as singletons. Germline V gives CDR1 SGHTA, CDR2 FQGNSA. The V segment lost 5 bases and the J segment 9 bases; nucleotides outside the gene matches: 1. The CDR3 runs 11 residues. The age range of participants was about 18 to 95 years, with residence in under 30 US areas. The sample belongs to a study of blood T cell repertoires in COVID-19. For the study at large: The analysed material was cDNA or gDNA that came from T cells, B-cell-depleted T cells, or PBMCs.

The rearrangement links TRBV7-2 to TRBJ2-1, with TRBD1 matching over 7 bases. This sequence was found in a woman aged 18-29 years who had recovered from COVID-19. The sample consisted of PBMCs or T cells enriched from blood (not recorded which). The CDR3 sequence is CASSRQGEQFF. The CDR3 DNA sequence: TGTGCCAGCAGCCGACAGGGTGAGCAGTTCTTC.